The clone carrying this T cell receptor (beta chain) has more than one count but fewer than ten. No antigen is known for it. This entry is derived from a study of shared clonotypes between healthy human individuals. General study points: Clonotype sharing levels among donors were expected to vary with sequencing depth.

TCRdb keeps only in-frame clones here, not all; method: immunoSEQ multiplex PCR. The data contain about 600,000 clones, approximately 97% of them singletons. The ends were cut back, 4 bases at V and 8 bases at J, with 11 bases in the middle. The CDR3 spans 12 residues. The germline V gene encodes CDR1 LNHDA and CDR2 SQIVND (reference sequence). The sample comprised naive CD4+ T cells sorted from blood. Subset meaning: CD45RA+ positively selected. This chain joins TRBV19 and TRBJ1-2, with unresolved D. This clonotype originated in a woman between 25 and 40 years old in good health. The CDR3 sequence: CASSKESPGYTF. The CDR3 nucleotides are TGTGCCAGTAGTAAGGAGAGTCCGGGCTACACCTTC. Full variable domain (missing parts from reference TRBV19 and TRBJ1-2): DGGITQSPKYLFRKEGQNVTLSCEQNLNHDAMYWYRQDPGQGLRLIYYSQIVNDFQKGDIAEGYSVSREKKESFPLTVTSAQKNPTAFYLCASSKESPGYTFGSGTRLTVV.